The 20 T cell receptor beta chains given below trace back to one sample, sequenced in a study of response to subunit inactivated influenza vaccine. Each CDR3 protein gets one entry after TCRdb re-called the RT-PCR reads with MiXCR. The data contain almost 600,000 distinct CDR3 sequences, 14% of them singletons. The sequences come from PBMCs from blood, collected roughly 12 days after vaccination. Receptor source: a man between 45 and 60 years old who received an inactivated influenza vaccine.

The chain carries TRBV27 and TRBJ2-1, with no clear D. The CDR3 loop spans 14 amino acids. Germline V gene data show CDR1 as MNHEY and CDR2 as SMNVEV (reference sequence). Deletions cut 5 bases from V and 9 bases from J, with 17 bases between. The CDR3 sequence is CASSPSIGTVEQFF. Here the CDR3 DNA reads TGTGCCAGCAGTCCCTCGATAGGTACTGTTGAGCAGTTCTTC.

The rearrangement joins TRBV7-6 to TRBJ2-7, with TRBD1 as a possible D gene (6 bases). The V gene lost 1 base and the J gene lost 13 bases, with 17 bases spanning the gap. CDR1 and CDR2 (germline): SGHVS, FNYEAQ. CDR3 length equals 13 residues. In nucleotides, the CDR3 is TGTGCCAGCAGCTTAGGACCCGGGACACCCCGTTACTTC. Translation gives CASSLGPGTPRYF.

The V and J genes are TRBV11-2 and TRBJ2-7, with TRBD2 identical over 11 bases. The V gene's germline CDR1 is SGHAT and CDR2 FQNNGV. V shed 5 bases, J shed 3 bases, and the junction held 9 bases outside the gene matches. This CDR3 contains 16 residues. The CDR3 DNA is TGTGCCAGCAGCGTAAACCCCGGACTAGCGGGCTACGAGCAGTACTTC. It encodes CASSVNPGLAGYEQYF.

This clonotype was recorded a few times. V is TRBV9 and J is TRBJ2-3, with D perhaps matching TRBD1 or TRBD2 (5 bases each). The V gene lost 7 bases and the J gene lost 0 bases, with 15 bases spanning the gap. Looked up from germline, CDR1 is SGDLS and CDR2 is YYNGEE. This CDR3 comprises 15 residues. This CDR3 reads CASGTGFASTDTQYF. DNA for the CDR3: TGTGCCAGCGGGACGGGGTTTGCTAGCACAGATACGCAGTATTTT.

The V and J genes are TRBV7-9 and TRBJ2-4, with D possibly being TRBD1 (6 bases). Trimming pared 4 bases from V and 1 base from J, leaving 8 bases between. In germline, CDR1 is SEHNR, CDR2 FQNEAQ (reference sequence). This CDR3 has 14 residues. DNA for the CDR3: TGTGCCAGCAGCTCGGACAGCGCCAAAAACATTCAGTACTTC. The encoded protein is CASSSDSAKNIQYF.

This clonotype has only a few counts. V usage is TRBV20-1 and J usage is TRBJ2-7; TRBD2 is a possible D gene (6 bases). The V end was cut by 0 bases, the J end by 0 bases, with 15 bases between. The CDR3 has 16 amino acids. Germline values: CDR1 DFQATT, CDR2 SNEGSKA (reference sequence). CDR3 in amino acids: CSARDSSGGVSYEQYF. The CDR3 nucleotides are TGCAGTGCTAGAGATAGTTCGGGCGGGGTCTCCTACGAGCAGTACTTC.

The CDR3 loop reads CATSRDRSRLAGFTDTQYF. Written as DNA, the CDR3 is TGTGCCACCAGCAGAGATAGGTCCCGACTAGCGGGATTCACAGATACGCAGTATTTT. J is TRBJ2-3 and V is TRBV15; 11 bases match TRBD2. The trim removed 0 bases at V and 2 bases at J, leaving 10 bases unmatched. This CDR3 comprises 19 residues. Germline V gene lookup returns CDR1 LNHNV and CDR2 YYDKDF (reference sequence). Full variable domain (remainder filled in from reference TRBV15 and TRBJ2-3): DAMVIQNPRYQVTQFGKPVTLSCSQTLNHNVMYWYQQKSSQAPKLLFHYYDKDFNNEADTPDNFQSRRPNTSFCFLDIRSPGLGDTAMYLCATSRDRSRLAGFTDTQYFGPGTRLTVL.

This clonotype was counted between two and nine times. The rearrangement joins TRBV6-5 to TRBJ2-1; D may correspond to TRBD1 or TRBD2 (6 bases each). The length of the CDR3 is 15 residues. The V gene lost 0 bases and the J gene lost 4 bases, with 10 bases spanning the gap. Germline-derived CDR1 and CDR2 are MNHEY and SVGAGI. CDR3 residues: CASSYSKGGYNEQFF. The CDR3 coding sequence is TGTGCCAGCAGTTACTCAAAGGGGGGATACAATGAGCAGTTCTTC.

This sequence joins TRBV5-1 and TRBJ2-1; TRBD1 matches 9 bases. From germline, CDR1 is SGHRS and CDR2 YFSETQ. The CDR3 loop spans 14 amino acids. Trimming cost V 2 bases and J 10 bases; bases outside gene matches: 7. CDR3: CASSFGGQGIEQFF. Here the CDR3 DNA reads TGCGCCAGCAGCTTTGGCGGACAGGGGATAGAGCAGTTCTTC.

This clonotype was found a few times. The chain recombines TRBV6-5 with TRBJ2-3; TRBD1 aligns across 7 bases. The length of the CDR3 is 14 residues. Germline V lookup: CDR1 MNHEY, CDR2 SVGAGI. Losses at the gene ends were 2 bases for V and 3 bases for J; bases not matched to a gene: 2. The CDR3 is CASSYDRVTDTQYF. The CDR3 DNA follows: TGTGCCAGCAGTTACGACAGGGTGACAGATACGCAGTATTTT.

This chain links TRBV6-1 with TRBJ2-7, with TRBD1 identical over 7 bases. With V trimmed by 6 bases and J by 6 bases, 8 bases remained unmatched. The CDR3 is 13 residues long. The V gene's germline CDR1 is MNHNS and CDR2 SASEGT. The CDR3 protein is CASRDRVHVEQYF. The CDR3 nucleotides read TGTGCCAGCAGAGACAGGGTACACGTCGAGCAGTACTTC.

There are a few counts of this clonotype. The chain links TRBV20-1 to TRBJ2-7; D may correspond to TRBD1 or TRBD2 (6 bases each). V dropped 4 bases and J dropped 2 bases, with 15 bases sitting between them. The CDR3 has 14 residues. Looked up from germline, CDR1 is DFQATT and CDR2 is SNEGSKA (reference sequence). CDR3 coding DNA: TGCAGTGCTAAACGCGGAGGGGGGACCTACGAGCAGTACTTC. Its translation is CSAKRGGGTYEQYF.

The sample holds a few counts of this clonotype. The chain has TRBV7-9 and TRBJ1-5; D gene uncertain. Trimming pared 4 bases from V and 0 bases from J, leaving 13 bases between. This CDR3 has 16 amino acids. The germline CDR1 and CDR2 sequences are SEHNR and FQNEAQ (reference sequence). In nucleotides, the CDR3 is TGTGCCAGCAGCTCCTCACAGCTATATAGCAATCAGCCCCAGCATTTT. Encoded protein: CASSSSQLYSNQPQHF.

V usage is TRBV7-9 and J usage is TRBJ2-1, with 8 positions matching TRBD2. Germline V lookup: CDR1 SEHNR, CDR2 FQNEAQ (reference sequence). This CDR3 has 12 amino acids. CDR3 sequence: CVPGLDYNEQFF. The CDR3 DNA is TGTGTCCCGGGACTAGATTACAATGAGCAGTTCTTC.

V usage is TRBV6-1 and J usage is TRBJ1-1; D perhaps matches TRBD1 (6 bases). Per germline, CDR1 MNHNS and CDR2 SASEGT. The CDR3 totals 15 residues. V was cut by 7 bases and J by 1 base, with 16 bases left in between. CDR3 protein: CASTKRGDTNTEAFF. CDR3 DNA sequence: TGTGCCAGCACCAAGAGAGGGGACACGAACACTGAAGCTTTCTTT.

V is TRBV12-3 or TRBV12-4 and J is TRBJ1-3; D gene uncertain. With 6 bases removed from V and 0 bases from J, the gap between germline ends came to 12 bases. This CDR3 is 15 amino acids long. The CDR3 DNA follows: TGTGCCAGCAGCACGGGAGCCTCCTCTGGAAACACCATATATTTT. Amino acid sequence: CASSTGASSGNTIYF.

The V call is TRBV14, the J call TRBJ2-2, with D hard to call. Germline CDR1 and CDR2: SGHDN and FVKESK. V shed 0 bases and J shed 6 bases, with 5 bases lying between them. This CDR3 has 13 residues. The CDR3 loop is CASSQDRPGELFF. The CDR3 region has the DNA TGTGCCAGCAGCCAAGATCGTCCCGGGGAGCTGTTTTTT.

The rearrangement joins TRBV20-1 to TRBJ2-3; TRBD1 agrees at 10 bases. This CDR3 comprises 14 residues. Germline CDR1 reads DFQATT; CDR2 reads SNEGSKA (reference sequence). The junction had 4 bases not matched to a gene; V was cut back by 3 bases and J by 4 bases. The CDR3 DNA reads as TGCAGTGCTAGTCTGGACAGGGGGGCAGATACGCAGTATTTT. This encodes CSASLDRGADTQYF.

Here the CDR3 reads CSVDRTGVNTEAFF. CDR3 bases: TGCAGCGTTGATCGGACAGGGGTTAACACTGAAGCTTTCTTT. The chain has TRBV29-1 and TRBJ1-1, with 9 bases fitting TRBD1. The CDR3 consists of 14 residues. Germline V gene lookup returns CDR1 SQVTM and CDR2 ANQGSEA. The V segment lost 3 bases and the J segment 2 bases; nucleotides outside the gene matches: 4.

The chain links TRBV5-5 to TRBJ2-3, with D possibly matching TRBD1 (6 bases). The ends were cut back, 4 bases at V and 3 bases at J, with 15 bases in the middle. The CDR3 loop spans 15 amino acids. The V gene's germline CDR1 is SGHKS and CDR2 YYEKEE (reference sequence). The CDR3 DNA is TGTGCCAGCAGCGTACAGGGTACTTTTACAGATACGCAGTATTTT. Its protein is CASSVQGTFTDTQYF.